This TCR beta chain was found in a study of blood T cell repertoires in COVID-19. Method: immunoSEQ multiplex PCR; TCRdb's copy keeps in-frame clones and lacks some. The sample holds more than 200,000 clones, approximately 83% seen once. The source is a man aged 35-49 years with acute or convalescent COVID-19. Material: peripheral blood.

DNA for the CDR3: TGTGCCAGCAGCGGGGACAGGGTTTCCTACGAGCAGTACTTC. Protein: CASSGDRVSYEQYF. The V and J genes are TRBV11-2 and TRBJ2-7; 9 positions match TRBD1. The CDR3 is made up of 14 amino acids. The germline CDR1 and CDR2 sequences are SGHAT and FQNNGV. The J segment lost 1 base and the V segment lost 5 bases, leaving 3 bases of the junction unmatched. Drawing the rest from reference TRBV11-2 and TRBJ2-7, the complete variable domain is EAGVAQSPRYKIIEKRQSVAFWCNPISGHATLYWYQQILGQGPKLLIQFQNNGVVDDSQLPKDRFSAERLKGVDSTLKIQPAKLEDSAVYLCASSGDRVSYEQYFGPGTRLTVT.